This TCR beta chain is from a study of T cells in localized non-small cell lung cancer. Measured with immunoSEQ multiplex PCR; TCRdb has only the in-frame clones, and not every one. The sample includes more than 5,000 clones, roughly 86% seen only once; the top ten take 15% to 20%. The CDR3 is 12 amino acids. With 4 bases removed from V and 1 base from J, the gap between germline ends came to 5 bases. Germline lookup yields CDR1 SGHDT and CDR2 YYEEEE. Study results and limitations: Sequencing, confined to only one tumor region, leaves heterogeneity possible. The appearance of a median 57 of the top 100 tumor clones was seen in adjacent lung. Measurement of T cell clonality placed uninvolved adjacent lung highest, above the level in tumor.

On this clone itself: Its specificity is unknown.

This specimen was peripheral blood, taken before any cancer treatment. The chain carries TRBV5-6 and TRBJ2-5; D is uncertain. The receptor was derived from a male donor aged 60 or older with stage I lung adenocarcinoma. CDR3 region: CASSLGQETQYF. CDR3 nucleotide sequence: TGTGCCAGCAGCCTGGGCCAAGAGACCCAGTACTTC.